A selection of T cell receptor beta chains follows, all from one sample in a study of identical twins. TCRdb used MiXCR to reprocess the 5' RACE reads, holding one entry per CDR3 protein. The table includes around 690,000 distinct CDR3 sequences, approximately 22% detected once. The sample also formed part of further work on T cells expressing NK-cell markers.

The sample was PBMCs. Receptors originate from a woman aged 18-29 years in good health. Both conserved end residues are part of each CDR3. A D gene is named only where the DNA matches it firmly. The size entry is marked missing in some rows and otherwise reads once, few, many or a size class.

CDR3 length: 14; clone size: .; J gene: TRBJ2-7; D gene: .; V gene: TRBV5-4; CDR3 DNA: TGTGCCAGCAGCCCTCGGGACGGGGGCTACGAGCAGTACTTC; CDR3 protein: CASSPRDGGYEQYF
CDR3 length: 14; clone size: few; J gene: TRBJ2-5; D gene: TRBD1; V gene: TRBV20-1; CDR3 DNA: TGCAGTGCCAAACGGACAGGGTTCCAAGAGACCCAGTACTTC; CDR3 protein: CSAKRTGFQETQYF
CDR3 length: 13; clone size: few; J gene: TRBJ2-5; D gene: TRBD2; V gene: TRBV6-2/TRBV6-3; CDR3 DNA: TGTGCCAGTACCGCAGCGGGACGAGAGACCCAGTACTTC; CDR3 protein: CASTAAGRETQYF
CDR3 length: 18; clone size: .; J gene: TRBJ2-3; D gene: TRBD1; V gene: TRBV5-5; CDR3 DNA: TGTGCCAGCAGCTTGGCGCCCCAGGGACAGCGCCGCACAGATACGCAGTATTTT; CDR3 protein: CASSLAPQGQRRTDTQYF
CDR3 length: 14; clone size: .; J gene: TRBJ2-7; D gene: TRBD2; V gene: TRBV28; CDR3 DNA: TGTGCCAGCAGTTCCCTAGCGGACTCCTACGAGCAGTACTTC; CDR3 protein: CASSSLADSYEQYF
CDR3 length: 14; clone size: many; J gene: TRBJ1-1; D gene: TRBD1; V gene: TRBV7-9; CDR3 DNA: TGTGCCAGCAGCTTTGGACAGGGGGACACTGAAGCTTTCTTT; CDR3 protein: CASSFGQGDTEAFF
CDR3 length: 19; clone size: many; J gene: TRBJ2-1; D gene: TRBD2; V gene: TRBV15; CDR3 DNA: TGTGCCACCAGCAAAGAACTAGCGAGATCCTACAATACCGGAAATGAGCAGTTCTTC; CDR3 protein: CATSKELARSYNTGNEQFF
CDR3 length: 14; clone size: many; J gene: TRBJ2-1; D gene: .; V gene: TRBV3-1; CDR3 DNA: TGTGCCAGCGGGCCGGGACTTACCTACAATGAGCAGTTCTTC; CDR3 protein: CASGPGLTYNEQFF
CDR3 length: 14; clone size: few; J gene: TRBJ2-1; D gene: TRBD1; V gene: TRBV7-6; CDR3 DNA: TGTGCCAGCAGCGCCCAGGGGGAATGGAATGAGCAGTTCTTC; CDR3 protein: CASSAQGEWNEQFF
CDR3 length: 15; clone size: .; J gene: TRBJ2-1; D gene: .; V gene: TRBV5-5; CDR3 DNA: TGTGCCAGCAGCCCGGAGAGGGACTCCTACAATGAGCAGTTCTTC; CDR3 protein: CASSPERDSYNEQFF